These 2 T cell receptor beta chains originate from one sample sequenced in a study of cytomegalovirus exposure and HLA in healthy donors. 13 Jbeta primers and 60 Vbeta primers were used for the PCR. Sequencing was performed with immunoSEQ multiplex PCR; in TCRdb, only in-frame clones are kept and a portion is missing. Altogether some 110,000 clones are present, roughly 73% being singletons, with the ten largest covering roughly 0.92%. The sample was PBMCs. The origin of the receptors is a woman aged 30 to 39 in good health and CMV-seronegative.

The chain employs TRBV29-1 and TRBJ1-2; D might be TRBD1 (5 bases). The CDR3 runs to 12 residues. Germline CDR1 SQVTM, CDR2 ANQGSEA. Trimming removed 6 bases at V and 5 bases at J, with 13 bases between. The CDR3 DNA sequence: TGCAGCGTGGGGGGTTCCCAATATGGCTACACCTTC. Protein: CSVGGSQYGYTF.

A single count supports this clone. The chain combines TRBV4-2 with TRBJ2-5, with 7 bases matching TRBD2. V dropped 0 bases and J dropped 7; count of bases not matched to a gene: 8. The CDR3 length is 15 residues. CDR1 is LGHNA and CDR2 is YNFKEQ in the germline V gene. CDR3 in DNA: TGTGCCAGCAGCCAAGACCGAGCTAGCGGAGCGACCCAGTACTTC. Its translation is CASSQDRASGATQYF.